The T cell receptor (beta chain) under discussion was sequenced for a study of cytomegalovirus exposure and HLA in healthy donors. General study findings and limits: Differences between HLA loci emerged in a later analysis of TCR association rates, with DRB1 most and HLA-C fewest.

PCR involved 60 Vbeta and 13 Jbeta primers. The repertoire was sequenced with immunoSEQ multiplex PCR; TCRdb's copy has only in-frame clones and lacks some. The sample records about 68,000 clones, approximately 80% being singletons. Of note for this clone: The antigen is not known.

Germline loops: CDR1 MDHEN, CDR2 SYDVKM. Trimming stripped 5 bases from V and 4 bases from J, with 11 bases between. This CDR3 comprises 13 residues. The source is a human donor in good health. The rearrangement joins TRBV28 to TRBJ1-2; no clear D gene. The source material was PBMCs. This chain's CDR3 is CASSLLQIYGYTF. CDR3 in DNA: TGTGCCAGCAGTCTTCTCCAGATCTATGGCTACACCTTC.